This T cell receptor beta chain was captured by sequencing in a study of T-cell memory formation after mild COVID-19. Study information: Clusters of TCRs were largely donor specific. Study outcomes and limitations: The appearance of some responding clones in pre-infection memory suggested that cross-reactive memory joined. Clones shrinking from day 15 to 85 showed even CD4/CD8 mixes; later expanders tilted CD4+.

MiXCR, run by TCRdb on the 5' RACE reads, gives a single entry per CDR3 protein. The data contain around 400,000 distinct CDR3 sequences, 20% to 25% of them singletons. As regards this clonotype: Its target is not known.

CDR1 and CDR2 from the germline V gene are SGHTA and FQGNSA. CDR3 length: 17 residues. Trimming removed 4 bases from V and 2 bases from J, with 19 bases in between. The V gene is TRBV7-2, the J gene TRBJ2-3; unclear D gene. This clonotype was obtained from an adult woman who had mild COVID-19 (a few samples of this study predate the infection). Cell type and time point are not known. Source material: PBMCs or a T cell subset sorted from them (not recorded which). CDR3 sequence (DNA): TGTGCCAGCAGCTCCCCCTCGGCCCCTGTCCCCACAGATACGCAGTATTTT. It yields the protein CASSSPSAPVPTDTQYF.